The next 14 T cell receptor beta chains were all read from a single sample in a study of blood T cells in healthy people across ages. Primers used in a second PCR of roughly 6 to 11 cycles were a sample-barcoded 5' primer and a J-beta primer mix. TCRdb re-called the 5' RACE reads through MiXCR, storing one row per CDR3 protein. This repertoire shows around 1.5 million distinct CDR3 sequences, around 59% found once; its top ten account for 5% to 7%. The sequenced sample was blood. The receptor set was obtained from a man aged 18-30 years in good health.

The rearrangement joins TRBV7-9 to TRBJ2-2, with 7 bases that match TRBD1. Germline V gene sequence: CDR1 SEHNR, CDR2 FQNEAQ (reference sequence). Germline trimming cut 4 bases from V and 1 base from J; bases unmatched to any gene: 6. The length of the CDR3 is 16 residues. CDR3 protein: CASSSPWTGNTGELFF. In nucleotides, the CDR3 is TGTGCCAGCAGCTCCCCTTGGACAGGGAACACCGGGGAGCTGTTTTTT.

This clonotype showed up just a few times. The rearrangement links TRBV20-1 to TRBJ2-1, with 9 bases identical to TRBD2. Germline V gives CDR1 DFQATT, CDR2 SNEGSKA (reference sequence). The CDR3 has 15 amino acids. The V and J ends lost 6 bases and 4 bases, in that order; junction bases with no gene match: 10. The CDR3 nucleotides read TGCAGTGCCAACAGACTAGCGGAACTATACAATGAGCAGTTCTTC. Its translation is CSANRLAELYNEQFF.

V is TRBV20-1 and J is TRBJ1-4, with D hard to call. Trimming took 3 bases from V and 8 from J, leaving 7 bases between them. Germline V gene sequence: CDR1 DFQATT, CDR2 SNEGSKA (reference sequence). The CDR3 is made up of 11 amino acids. The CDR3 here is CSARDVEKLFF. CDR3 bases: TGCAGTGCTAGGGACGTCGAAAAACTGTTTTTT.

The rearrangement joins TRBV25-1 to TRBJ1-4; maybe TRBD1 (5 bases). V lost 2 bases and J 8 bases, leaving 21 bases between the germline ends. The CDR3 extends over 17 amino acids. CDR1 MGHDK and CDR2 SYGVNS come from the germline V gene. DNA of the CDR3: TGTGCCAGCAGTGAAAGTGGGGCTGATCAGGGCATAGAAAAACTGTTTTTT. Residues: CASSESGADQGIEKLFF.

The V call is TRBV29-1, the J call TRBJ2-1; D is possibly TRBD2 (6 bases). The CDR3 length is 15 residues. Germline CDR1 reads SQVTM; CDR2 reads ANQGSEA. The V and J ends lost 2 bases and 0 bases respectively, with 11 bases between them. The CDR3 here is CSVEYAGLSYNEQFF. The CDR3 coding sequence is TGCAGCGTTGAATATGCGGGGCTCTCCTACAATGAGCAGTTCTTC.

The V and J genes are TRBV6-4 and TRBJ2-7; D possibly uses TRBD1 or TRBD2 (5 bases each). The CDR3 contains 16 residues. Trimming took off 3 bases at V and 7 bases at J, with 22 bases between the two ends. Germline V gene sequence: CDR1 MRHNA, CDR2 SNTAGT. The CDR3 is CASSERHLGPINEQYF. The CDR3 coding sequence is TGTGCCAGCAGTGAACGTCACCTGGGACCAATTAATGAGCAGTACTTC.

This chain connects TRBV7-2 to TRBJ2-3, with D perhaps TRBD2 (5 bases). Germline loops: CDR1 SGHTA, CDR2 FQGNSA. CDR3 length: 13 residues. The V gene lost 0 bases and the J gene lost 8 bases, with 9 bases spanning the gap. The CDR3 DNA is TGTGCCAGCAGCTTAGCTGTGGCGGGTACGCAGTATTTT. This codes for CASSLAVAGTQYF.

On this clonotype: An end of the junction differs from the germline gene, which may be a read error. V is TRBV20-1 and J is TRBJ2-5; 7 bases align to TRBD1. Germline V gene data show CDR1 as DFQATT and CDR2 as SNEGSKA (reference sequence). This CDR3 is 13 amino acids long. CDR3 in DNA: TGCAGTGCTAGAGAGACAGGGTGGGAGACCCAGCACTTC. Encoded protein: CSARETGWETQHF.

This chain joins TRBV5-1 and TRBJ2-2; D possibly corresponds to TRBD1 (5 bases). The CDR3 is made up of 16 amino acids. Trimming left V 0 bases short and J 5 bases short, with 14 bases between. The germline gives CDR1 SGHRS, CDR2 YFSETQ. Here the CDR3 DNA reads TGCGCCAGCAGCTTGGGCCTGGACACTCTAACCGGGGAGCTGTTTTTT. It specifies CASSLGLDTLTGELFF.

This clonotype showed up just a few times. The V and J genes are TRBV4-2 and TRBJ1-4; D possibly corresponds to TRBD1 (5 bases). The germline V gene has CDR1 LGHNA and CDR2 YNFKEQ. The germline V and J ends were trimmed by 4 bases and 3 bases, with 9 bases remaining between them. The CDR3 runs 14 residues. CDR3 DNA sequence: TGTGCCAGCAGCCGACAGCTTGCTAATGAAAAACTGTTTTTT. Protein: CASSRQLANEKLFF.

The rearrangement uses TRBV10-2 and TRBJ2-1; no clear D gene. CDR1 and CDR2 (germline): WSHSY, SAAADI. The CDR3 has 14 amino acids. V lost 2 bases, J lost 7 bases, and 12 bases lay in between. CDR3 sequence (DNA): TGCGCCAGCAGTGAGAGGTCTGGTTTTAATGAGCAGTTCTTC. Protein product: CASSERSGFNEQFF.

The rearrangement links TRBV6-6 to TRBJ1-5, with D uncertain. From germline, CDR1 is MNHNY and CDR2 SVGAGI (reference sequence). V was clipped by 0 bases and J by 3 bases, with 3 bases between them. This CDR3 has 13 amino acids. This CDR3 reads CASSYSANQPQHF. CDR3 DNA sequence: TGTGCCAGCAGTTACTCGGCCAATCAGCCCCAGCATTTT.

The rearrangement links TRBV6-6 to TRBJ1-4; TRBD1 matches at 8 bases. This CDR3 region has 16 residues. With 2 bases clipped from V and 1 base from J, the junction kept 3 bases outside the gene matches. The germline CDR1 and CDR2 sequences are MNHNY and SVGAGI (reference sequence). DNA for the CDR3: TGTGCCAGCAGTTACCTTGACAGGGGAACTAATGAAAAACTGTTTTTT. Its translation is CASSYLDRGTNEKLFF.

The chain uses TRBV9 and TRBJ2-7; 8 bases are a match to TRBD1. Germline V CDR1 and CDR2: SGDLS, YYNGEE. CDR3 length equals 12 residues. J gave up 5 bases and V 7 bases, and 5 bases lay outside the gene matches. The CDR3 DNA sequence: TGTGCCAGCGGCAGGGGGCCTAACGAGCAGTACTTC. Its protein product is CASGRGPNEQYF.